The 26 T cell receptor beta chains in this list originate from one sample, sequenced in a study of cytomegalovirus exposure and HLA in healthy donors. The PCR ran on 60 Vbeta and 13 Jbeta primers. Clones were sequenced by immunoSEQ multiplex PCR, and TCRdb holds only the in-frame ones, with some missing. The data contain more than 150,000 clones, roughly three quarters of them singletons. The material sequenced was PBMCs. Receptor source: a woman aged 40 to 50 in good health and CMV-seropositive.

Regarding this clone: Other DNA sequences in the same sample also yield this CDR3. V gene TRBV28 combines with J gene TRBJ1-4; TRBD1 might be the D (6 bases). Trimming left V 2 bases short and J 4 bases short, with 8 bases between. The CDR3 length is 14 residues. Germline loops: CDR1 MDHEN, CDR2 SYDVKM. The CDR3 loop reads CASSLGGINEKLFF. The CDR3 coding sequence is TGTGCCAGCAGTTTAGGGGGCATTAATGAAAAACTGTTTTTT.

The V and J genes are TRBV28 and TRBJ1-1; 9 bases agree with TRBD1. The V gene end was trimmed by 3 bases and the J gene end by 6 bases; junction bases not matched to a gene: 5. CDR3 length: 14 residues. The germline V gene encodes CDR1 MDHEN and CDR2 SYDVKM. The CDR3 DNA is TGTGCCAGCAGTTTGGGACAGGGTTTGCCTGAAGCTTTCTTT. It specifies CASSLGQGLPEAFF. Variable domain in full (rest from reference TRBV28 and TRBJ1-1): DVKVTQSSRYLVKRTGEKVFLECVQDMDHENMFWYRQDPGLGLRLIYFSYDVKMKEKGDIPEGYSVSREKKERFSLILESASTNQTSMYLCASSLGQGLPEAFFGQGTRLTVV.

This chain uses TRBV7-6 with TRBJ1-4; a possible D gene is TRBD1 (6 bases). The CDR3 totals 14 residues. The V end was cut by 2 bases, the J end by 5 bases, with 9 bases between. Per the germline V gene, CDR1 is SGHVS and CDR2 is FNYEAQ. The CDR3 sequence: CASSLRQGNEKLFF. In DNA, the CDR3 is TGTGCCAGCAGCTTAAGGCAGGGGAATGAAAAACTGTTTTTT.

This rearrangement joins TRBV28 to TRBJ1-2; D is unclear. With 9 bases removed from V and 3 bases from J, the gap between germline ends came to 17 bases. The CDR3 covers 14 residues. Per germline, CDR1 MDHEN and CDR2 SYDVKM. This CDR3 reads CASLEADYYYGYTF. The CDR3 nucleotides read TGTGCCAGTCTTGAGGCAGACTACTACTATGGCTACACCTTC.

This clone turned up a few times. The V and J genes are TRBV4-1 and TRBJ1-1; D is undetermined. Per germline, CDR1 MGHRA and CDR2 YSYEKL. This CDR3 is built from 12 residues. Between the trimmed V and J ends, which lost 1 base and 8 bases, there was a span of 8 bases. CDR3 DNA: TGCGCCAGCAGCCAAGTGGGCCGCGAAGCTTTCTTT. It codes for CASSQVGREAFF.

The chain uses TRBV5-1 and TRBJ2-1, with D possibly TRBD1 on 6 matching bases. V was trimmed by 4 bases and J by 8 bases, leaving 13 bases between them. The CDR3 length is 13 residues. In germline, CDR1 is SGHRS, CDR2 YFSETQ. CDR3 sequence (DNA): TGCGCCAGCAGCGAACAGGGTTTTGATGAGCAGTTCTTC. Its protein is CASSEQGFDEQFF.

The gene calls are TRBV18 and TRBJ2-2; 13 bases match TRBD2. V was clipped by 3 bases and J by 7 bases; unmatched bases: 5. The CDR3 contains 16 residues. Germline V gene lookup returns CDR1 KGHSH and CDR2 LQKENI. In DNA form, the CDR3 reads TGTGCCAGCTCACCTGGACTAGCGGGGGATTTCGGGGAGCTGTTTTTT. Translating it yields CASSPGLAGDFGELFF.

The V and J genes are TRBV10-2 and TRBJ1-6; 9 bases map to TRBD1. J gave up 7 bases and V 3 bases, and 4 bases lay outside the gene matches. CDR3 length: 15 residues. CDR1 and CDR2 from the germline V gene are WSHSY and SAAADI. CDR3 in amino acids: CASSDPGQGNSPLHF. The CDR3 nucleotides are TGCGCCAGCAGTGACCCCGGACAGGGGAATTCACCCCTCCACTTT.

The rearrangement uses TRBV28 and TRBJ2-2; TRBD2 agrees at 7 bases. V lost 2 bases and J lost 4; bases outside the gene matches: 10. Germline V gives CDR1 MDHEN, CDR2 SYDVKM. This CDR3 is 17 amino acids long. The CDR3 reads CASSLRSAGVSTGELFF. The DNA for the CDR3 is TGTGCCAGCAGTTTACGTTCCGCGGGGGTTAGCACCGGGGAGCTGTTTTTT.

The chain uses TRBV5-1 and TRBJ1-3; D ambiguous. The CDR3 contains 15 residues. The germline V gene has CDR1 SGHRS and CDR2 YFSETQ. Trimming removed 0 bases at V and 4 bases at J, with 11 bases between. Written as DNA, the CDR3 is TGCGCCAGCAGCTTGGGTCCGGGGTCAGGAAACACCATATATTTT. Amino acid sequence: CASSLGPGSGNTIYF.

This chain links TRBV2 with TRBJ2-2; a weak D match, TRBD2 (5 bases). The CDR3 length is 12 residues. The V and J ends lost 8 bases and 5 bases respectively, with 9 bases between them. Germline V gene data show CDR1 as SNHLY and CDR2 as FYNNEI. CDR3 nucleotide sequence: TGTGCCAGCCGGCCGGGGACCGGGGAGCTGTTTTTT. Translation gives CASRPGTGELFF.

The rearrangement joins TRBV2 to TRBJ2-5, with TRBD2 as a possible D gene (7 bases). Trimming took off 3 bases at V and 2 bases at J, with 13 bases between the two ends. The CDR3 totals 15 residues. Looked up from germline, CDR1 is SNHLY and CDR2 is FYNNEI. In nucleotides, the CDR3 is TGTGCCAGCAGTGAGGCGGGGGCCGTTCAAGAGACCCAGTACTTC. This gives the protein CASSEAGAVQETQYF.

This clone was counted a single time. The rearrangement links TRBV4-2 to TRBJ2-5; 8 bases match TRBD2. Germline V gives CDR1 LGHNA, CDR2 YNFKEQ. The CDR3 runs 14 residues. J gave up 5 bases and V 2 bases, and 4 bases lay outside the gene matches. The CDR3 DNA follows: TGTGCCAGCAGCCAAAGTAGCGGGGCTGAGACCCAGTACTTC. Protein sequence: CASSQSSGAETQYF.

The rearrangement links TRBV6-1 to TRBJ1-2, with 7 bases identical to TRBD1. From germline, CDR1 is MNHNS and CDR2 SASEGT. V shed 5 bases, J shed 11 bases, and the junction held 5 bases outside the gene matches. This CDR3 is 11 amino acids long. CDR3 region: CASSNTGEYTF. The CDR3 DNA follows: TGTGCCAGCAGTAATACAGGGGAGTACACCTTC.

V gene TRBV13 combines with J gene TRBJ1-1, with 8 bases lining up with TRBD1. V trimming: 3 bases; J trimming: 2 bases; junction bases outside the gene matches: 2. CDR3 length: 14 residues. Germline CDR1 reads PRHDT; CDR2 reads FYEKMQ (reference sequence). CDR3 amino acids: CASSFGTGNTEAFF. The CDR3 DNA follows: TGTGCCAGCAGCTTCGGGACAGGTAACACTGAAGCTTTCTTT.

The V call is TRBV28, the J call TRBJ1-6; 8 nucleotides line up with TRBD1. The CDR3 runs 15 residues. Germline V gives CDR1 MDHEN, CDR2 SYDVKM. V shed 3 bases and J 7 bases; nucleotides not matched to a gene: 5. This CDR3 is CASSLTQGGNSPLHF. CDR3 DNA sequence: TGTGCCAGCAGTTTGACACAGGGGGGAAATTCACCCCTCCACTTT.

V is TRBV5-1 and J is TRBJ1-1, with D maybe TRBD1 (6 bases). The CDR3 consists of 14 residues. Trimming pared 0 bases from V and 3 bases from J, leaving 9 bases between. Germline assignment: CDR1 SGHRS and CDR2 YFSETQ. The DNA of the CDR3 is TGCGCCAGCAGCTTGGGACAGGCGTACACTGAAGCTTTCTTT. Translated, it gives CASSLGQAYTEAFF.

This clone was seen just once. The chain joins TRBV19 to TRBJ1-2, with a weak D call TRBD1 (5 bases). Trimming cost V 4 bases and J 8 bases, with 26 bases left between them. The germline V gene has CDR1 LNHDA and CDR2 SQIVND (reference sequence). The CDR3 loop spans 17 amino acids. The CDR3: CASSTTGWTGLLSGYTF. In DNA, the CDR3 is TGTGCCAGTAGTACCACTGGGTGGACGGGACTGCTCTCCGGCTACACCTTC.

This clone was detected only a few times. The chain joins TRBV7-9 to TRBJ2-7, with 8 bases identical to TRBD1. The ends lost 5 bases at V and 3 bases at J; junction bases unmatched: 3. The V gene's germline CDR1 is SEHNR and CDR2 FQNEAQ (reference sequence). The CDR3 totals 13 residues. CDR3 in DNA: TGTGCCAGCAGCGAGACAGGGGTCTACGAGCAGTACTTC. Translation: CASSETGVYEQYF.

The V gene is TRBV29-1, the J gene TRBJ2-3; TRBD2 agrees at 8 bases. Trimming at V came to 0 bases and at J to 2 bases, leaving 7 bases not matched to a gene. This CDR3 comprises 16 residues. Germline values: CDR1 SQVTM, CDR2 ANQGSEA. The CDR3 is CSVEDRRAGATDTQYF. The CDR3 nucleotides read TGCAGCGTTGAAGATCGCAGAGCGGGGGCCACAGATACGCAGTATTTT.

The chain employs TRBV9 and TRBJ1-3, with TRBD1 as a possible D gene (5 bases). From germline, CDR1 is SGDLS and CDR2 YYNGEE. The CDR3 covers 15 residues. The ends were cut back, 0 bases at V and 4 bases at J, with 11 bases in the middle. The CDR3 is CASSVAQGTGNTIYF. The CDR3 DNA reads TGTGCCAGCAGCGTAGCGCAGGGAACAGGAAACACCATATATTTT.

The CDR3 DNA reads TGTGCCAGCGGACAGGGAACTCAGCCCCAGCATTTT. Translation gives CASGQGTQPQHF. The gene calls are TRBV6-1 and TRBJ1-5, with 8 bases aligning to TRBD1. J lost 6 bases, V lost 8 bases, and 3 bases had no gene match. Germline V gene sequence: CDR1 MNHNS, CDR2 SASEGT. The CDR3 contains 12 residues.

This clone has just one count. CDR3 sequence (DNA): TGTGCCAGCAGCTTAGGCGGGGCACTATACAATGAGCAGTTCTTC. Translating gives CASSLGGALYNEQFF. This chain connects TRBV7-9 to TRBJ2-1, with D tentatively TRBD2 (6 bases). The CDR3 runs 15 residues. Between the trimmed V and J ends, which lost 1 base and 4 bases, there was a span of 11 bases. The germline V gene has CDR1 SEHNR and CDR2 FQNEAQ (reference sequence).

The gene calls are TRBV7-8 and TRBJ2-7; 7 bases match TRBD2. This CDR3 comprises 15 residues. Germline V gene data show CDR1 as SGHVS and CDR2 as FQNEAQ. Germline trimming cut 5 bases from V and 1 base from J; bases unmatched to any gene: 8. Here the CDR3 DNA reads TGTGCCAGCAGCCGAGCCAGCGGGGTATCCTACGAGCAGTACTTC. Translation gives CASSRASGVSYEQYF.

This sequence joins TRBV4-2 and TRBJ2-7; 9 bases map to TRBD2. The CDR3 is made up of 14 amino acids. V lost 4 bases, J lost 6 bases, and 7 bases stayed unmatched. Germline loops: CDR1 LGHNA, CDR2 YNFKEQ. The DNA of the CDR3 is TGTGCCAGCAGCCTGCGGGGGGGCCTACCCGAGCAGTACTTC. This translates into CASSLRGGLPEQYF.

V is TRBV19 and J is TRBJ2-7; D might be TRBD2 (5 bases). Germline values: CDR1 LNHDA, CDR2 SQIVND (reference sequence). The CDR3 consists of 16 residues. V was shortened by 6 bases and J by 0 bases, with 18 bases between the two germline ends. CDR3 amino acids: CASRDREGTSSYEQYF. In DNA, the CDR3 is TGTGCCAGTAGAGATCGGGAAGGCACTAGCTCCTACGAGCAGTACTTC. Full variable domain (rest looked up from reference TRBV19 and TRBJ2-7): DGGITQSPKYLFRKEGQNVTLSCEQNLNHDAMYWYRQDPGQGLRLIYYSQIVNDFQKGDIAEGYSVSREKKESFPLTVTSAQKNPTAFYLCASRDREGTSSYEQYFGPGTRLTVT.